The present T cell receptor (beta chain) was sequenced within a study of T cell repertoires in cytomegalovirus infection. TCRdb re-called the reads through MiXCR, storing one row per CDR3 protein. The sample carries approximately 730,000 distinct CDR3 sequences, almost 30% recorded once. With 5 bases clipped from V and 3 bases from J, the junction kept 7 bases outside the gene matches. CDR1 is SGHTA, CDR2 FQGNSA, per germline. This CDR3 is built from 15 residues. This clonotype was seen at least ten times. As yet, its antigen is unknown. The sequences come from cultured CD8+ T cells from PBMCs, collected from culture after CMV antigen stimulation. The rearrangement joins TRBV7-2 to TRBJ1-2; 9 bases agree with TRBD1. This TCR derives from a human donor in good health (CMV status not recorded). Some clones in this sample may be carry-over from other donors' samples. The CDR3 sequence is CASSPGQGPHYGYTF. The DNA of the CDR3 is TGTGCCAGCAGCCCAGGACAGGGGCCTCACTATGGCTACACCTTC.